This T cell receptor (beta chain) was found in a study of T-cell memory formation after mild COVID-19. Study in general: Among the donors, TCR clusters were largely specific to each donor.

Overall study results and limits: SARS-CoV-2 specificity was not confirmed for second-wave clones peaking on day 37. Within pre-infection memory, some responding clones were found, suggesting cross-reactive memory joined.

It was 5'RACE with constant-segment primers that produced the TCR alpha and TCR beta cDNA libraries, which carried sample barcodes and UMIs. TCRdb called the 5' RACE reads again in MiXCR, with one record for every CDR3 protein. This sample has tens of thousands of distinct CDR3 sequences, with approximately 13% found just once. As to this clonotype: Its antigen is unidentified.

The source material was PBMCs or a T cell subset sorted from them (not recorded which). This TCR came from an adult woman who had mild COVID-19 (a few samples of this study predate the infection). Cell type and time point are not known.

CDR3 nucleotide sequence: TGCGCCAGCAGCCAAAATGGACAGGTACTCAATCAGCCCCAGCATTTT. Its protein product is CASSQNGQVLNQPQHF. The chain is built from TRBV4-1 and TRBJ1-5; 7 nucleotides line up with TRBD1. CDR1 and CDR2 from the germline V gene are MGHRA and YSYEKL. This CDR3 comprises 16 residues. Trimming at V came to 2 bases and at J to 3 bases, leaving 7 bases not matched to a gene.